Each of the 10 T cell receptor beta chains below was sequenced from the same sample in a study of blood T cell repertoires in COVID-19. The table came from immunoSEQ multiplex PCR; TCRdb's copy has only in-frame clones and leaves some out. The data show a few hundred thousand clones, with approximately 89% seen just once and roughly 2.5% held by the top ten. The sequencing sample was made of PBMCs or T cells enriched from blood (not recorded which). These receptors all come from a woman aged 40 to 49 with acute COVID-19.

The rearrangement joins TRBV19 to TRBJ2-5, with 10 bases aligning to TRBD2. From germline, CDR1 is LNHDA and CDR2 SQIVND (reference sequence). The CDR3 spans 19 residues. J gave up 4 bases and V 3 bases, and 17 bases lay outside the gene matches. Here the CDR3 reads CASSMSGPAEREGRETQYF. As DNA, the CDR3 is TGTGCCAGTAGTATGTCGGGCCCAGCGGAGCGGGAGGGCCGAGAGACCCAGTACTTC. The whole variable domain, remainder taken from reference TRBV19 and TRBJ2-5, is DGGITQSPKYLFRKEGQNVTLSCEQNLNHDAMYWYRQDPGQGLRLIYYSQIVNDFQKGDIAEGYSVSREKKESFPLTVTSAQKNPTAFYLCASSMSGPAEREGRETQYFGPGTRLLVL.

Turning to this clone: Within the sample, other DNA sequences also encode this same CDR3. The chain employs TRBV9 and TRBJ2-7; 9 bases match TRBD1. This CDR3 contains 15 residues. Germline CDR1 reads SGDLS; CDR2 reads YYNGEE. V shed 8 bases and J 3 bases; nucleotides not matched to a gene: 12. The CDR3 nucleotides read TGTGCCAGTAGTGATAGCCGGGACAGGGTCTACGAGCAGTACTTC. Its translation: CASSDSRDRVYEQYF.

The chain uses TRBV12-3 or TRBV12-4 and TRBJ1-6, with 11 bases fitting TRBD1. The trim removed 8 bases at V and 9 bases at J, leaving 3 bases unmatched. The CDR3 loop spans 13 amino acids. The CDR3 bases are TGTGCCAGCGGGGGACAGGGGGGTTCACCCCTCCACTTT. Its protein product is CASGGQGGSPLHF.

This chain joins TRBV19 and TRBJ1-2; 8 positions agree with TRBD1. Germline-derived CDR1 and CDR2 are LNHDA and SQIVND (reference sequence). V trimming: 5 bases; J trimming: 3 bases; junction bases outside the gene matches: 5. CDR3 length: 14 residues. The CDR3 nucleotides are TGTGCCAGTAGTTCCAGGGGGCCGGACTATGGCTACACCTTC. This gives the protein CASSSRGPDYGYTF.

This clone was seen once. This chain links TRBV9 with TRBJ1-1, with TRBD1 matching 7 bases. The germline gives CDR1 SGDLS, CDR2 YYNGEE. With 1 base clipped from V and 2 bases from J, the junction kept 2 bases outside the gene matches. The CDR3 has 14 residues. CDR3 sequence (DNA): TGTGCCAGCAGCGTACAGGGGGATAACACTGAAGCTTTCTTT. Translation gives CASSVQGDNTEAFF.

This clone was seen only once. V is TRBV12-3 or TRBV12-4 and J is TRBJ2-7; the match to TRBD2 covers 11 bases. Unmatched junction bases numbered 4, after V lost 6 bases and J lost 6 bases. This CDR3 region has 13 residues. For the CDR3, the DNA is TGTGCCAGCAGCCCAGGACTAGCGGGCGAGCAGTACGTC. This codes for CASSPGLAGEQYV.

This chain uses TRBV21-1 with TRBJ2-7; TRBD2 reflects the table's D call only, with no check against the DNA. TRBV21-1 is noted as a pseudogene. The CDR3 has 10 residues. This CDR3 reads CARRPYEQYV. The CDR3 coding sequence is TGTGCCAGGCGTCCCTACGAGCAGTACGTC.

J is TRBJ2-2 and V is TRBV19, with TRBD2 matching over 10 bases. V shed 7 bases and J 5 bases; nucleotides not matched to a gene: 10. There are 16 residues in the CDR3. Per germline, CDR1 LNHDA and CDR2 SQIVND (reference sequence). CDR3 amino acids: CASTRGSGRRTGELFF. CDR3 sequence (DNA): TGTGCCAGTACCCGGGGTAGCGGGAGGAGAACCGGGGAGCTGTTTTTT.

V gene TRBV5-5 combines with J gene TRBJ1-1; D is uncertain. V was pared by 4 bases and J by 7 bases, with 14 bases between. There are 13 residues in the CDR3. CDR1 is SGHKS and CDR2 is YYEKEE in the germline V gene (reference sequence). The CDR3 reads CASSPVPTYEAFF. For the CDR3, the DNA is TGTGCCAGCAGCCCCGTCCCCACCTATGAAGCTTTCTTT.

The chain combines TRBV19 with TRBJ1-2; D gene ambiguous. CDR1 is LNHDA, CDR2 SQIVND, per germline (reference sequence). The ends were cut back, 0 bases at V and 4 bases at J, with 6 bases in the middle. This CDR3 contains 13 residues. DNA for the CDR3: TGTGCCAGTAGTATAGATCCTAGCTATGGCTACACCTTC. Translating gives CASSIDPSYGYTF.